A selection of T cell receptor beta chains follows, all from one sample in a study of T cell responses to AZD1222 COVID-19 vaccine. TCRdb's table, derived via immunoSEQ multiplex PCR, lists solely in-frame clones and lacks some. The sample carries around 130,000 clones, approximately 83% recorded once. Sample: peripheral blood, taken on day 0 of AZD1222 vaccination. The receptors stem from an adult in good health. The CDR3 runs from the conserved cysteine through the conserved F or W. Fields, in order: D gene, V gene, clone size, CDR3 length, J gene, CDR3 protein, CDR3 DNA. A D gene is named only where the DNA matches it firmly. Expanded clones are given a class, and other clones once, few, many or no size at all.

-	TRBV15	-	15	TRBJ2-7	CATSRDSRNRYEQYF	TGTGCCACCAGCAGGGACAGCCGTAATCGCTACGAGCAGTACTTC
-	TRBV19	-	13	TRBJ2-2	CASSTQRTGELFF	TGTGCCAGTAGTACCCAGAGAACCGGGGAGCTGTTTTTT
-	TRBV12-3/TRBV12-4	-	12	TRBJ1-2	CASSLEGWGYTF	TGTGCCAGCAGCCTGGAGGGATGGGGCTACACCTTC
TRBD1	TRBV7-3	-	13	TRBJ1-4	CASSLNRGEKLFF	TGTGCCAGCAGCTTAAACAGGGGTGAAAAACTGTTTTTT
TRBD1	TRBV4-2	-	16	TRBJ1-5	CASSPSAGGADQPQHF	TGTGCCAGCAGCCCCTCAGCAGGGGGCGCGGATCAGCCCCAGCATTTT
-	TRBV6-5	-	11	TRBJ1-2	CASRRTNGYTF	TGTGCCAGCAGGCGGACAAATGGCTACACCTTC
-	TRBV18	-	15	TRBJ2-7	CASSPNAQPGPEQYF	TGTGCCAGCTCACCAAATGCTCAACCAGGTCCCGAGCAGTACTTC
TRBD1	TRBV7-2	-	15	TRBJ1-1	CASSLVRDRGTEAFF	TGTGCCAGCAGCTTAGTCCGGGACAGGGGAACTGAAGCTTTCTTT
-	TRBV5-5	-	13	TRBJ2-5	CASSTLVRETQYF	TGTGCCAGCAGCACCTTGGTGCGAGAGACCCAGTACTTC
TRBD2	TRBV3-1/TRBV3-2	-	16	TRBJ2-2	CASSPWSGRAHGELFF	TGTGCCAGCAGCCCTTGGAGCGGGAGGGCCCACGGGGAGCTGTTTTTT
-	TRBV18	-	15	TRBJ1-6	CASSPPGRVGSPLHF	TGTGCCAGCTCACCGCCGGGCAGGGTCGGTTCACCCCTCCACTTT
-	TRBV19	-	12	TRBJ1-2	CASIREDYGYTF	TGTGCCAGTATCCGGGAGGACTATGGCTACACCTTC
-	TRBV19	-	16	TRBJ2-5	CASTTRVSGTGETQYF	TGTGCCAGTACTACGAGGGTTAGCGGAACTGGGGAGACCCAGTACTTC
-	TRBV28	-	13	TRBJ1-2	CASSWVNSRGYTF	TGTGCCAGCAGTTGGGTGAATAGTAGAGGCTACACCTTC
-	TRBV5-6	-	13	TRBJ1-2	CASSLTTYYGYTF	TGTGCCAGCAGCTTGACGACCTACTATGGCTACACCTTC
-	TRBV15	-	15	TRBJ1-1	CATSPRPGHNTEAFF	TGTGCCACCAGTCCGAGACCGGGACACAACACTGAAGCTTTCTTT
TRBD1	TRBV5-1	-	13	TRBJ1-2	CASSLSGGYGYTF	TGCGCCAGCAGCTTGTCAGGGGGCTATGGCTACACCTTC
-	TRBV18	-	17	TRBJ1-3	CASSPFGDQSSGNTIYF	TGTGCCAGCTCACCGTTCGGGGACCAATCCTCTGGAAACACCATATATTTT
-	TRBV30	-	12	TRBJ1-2	CAWRTGNYGYTF	TGTGCCTGGCGGACGGGAAACTATGGCTACACCTTC
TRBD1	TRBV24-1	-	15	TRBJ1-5	CAISQGHGSNQPQHF	TGTGCCATATCACAGGGGCATGGGAGCAATCAGCCCCAGCATTTT
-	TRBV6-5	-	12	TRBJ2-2	CASQPYTGELFF	TGTGCCAGCCAACCCTACACCGGGGAGCTGTTTTTT
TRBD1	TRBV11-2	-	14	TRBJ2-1	CASSSGQGGNEQFF	TGTGCCAGCAGCTCGGGACAGGGGGGGAATGAGCAGTTCTTC
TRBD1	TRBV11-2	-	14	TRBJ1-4	CASSPGQGDEKLFF	TGTGCCAGCAGCCCGGGACAGGGAGACGAAAAACTGTTTTTT
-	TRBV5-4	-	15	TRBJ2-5	CASSLSMRGAETQYF	TGTGCCAGCAGCTTGTCCATGAGGGGCGCGGAGACCCAGTACTTC
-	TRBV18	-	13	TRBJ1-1	CASSREGHTEAFF	TGTGCCAGCTCCAGGGAGGGTCACACTGAAGCTTTCTTT
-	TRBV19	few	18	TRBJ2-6	CASSKTRTALSGANVLTF	TGTGCCAGTAGTAAAACAAGGACAGCACTCTCTGGGGCCAACGTCCTGACTTTC
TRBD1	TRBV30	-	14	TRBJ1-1	CAWSVQGAGTEAFF	TGTGCCTGGAGTGTGCAGGGGGCCGGTACTGAAGCTTTCTTT
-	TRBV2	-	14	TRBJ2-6	CASTEGAGANVLTF	TGTGCCAGCACGGAGGGGGCTGGGGCCAACGTCCTGACTTTC
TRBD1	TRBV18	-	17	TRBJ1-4	CASSPRQGAATNEKLFF	TGTGCCAGCTCACCCCGACAGGGGGCGGCGACTAATGAAAAACTGTTTTTT